This record concerns one T cell receptor (beta chain) sequence. Its antigen is not known. Prepared TCR beta cDNA libraries contained unique molecular identifiers. Input of about 1 to 11 million T cells yielded about half a million cDNA molecules. TCRdb reprocessed the PCR reads via MiXCR and lists one record per CDR3 protein. The sample contains under 900,000 distinct CDR3 sequences, 53% of which appear only once. The CDR3 contains 16 residues. The germline V and J ends were trimmed by 3 bases and 1 base, with 17 bases remaining between them. The germline CDR1 and CDR2 sequences are SGHRS and YFSETQ. This record belongs to a study of post-analysis software for immune sequencing data. Overall study results and limits: Normalized Chao1 diversity in multiple sclerosis patients fell significantly below that of controls. Higher frequency in patients than in controls was seen for about five TRBV segments, with TRBV5-6, TRBV5-1 and TRBV20-1 among them.

This clonotype was obtained from a girl between 5 and 17 years old with multiple sclerosis. This chain joins TRBV5-1 and TRBJ2-7; D is tentatively TRBD1 or TRBD2 (6 bases each). The material sequenced was blood. Here the CDR3 reads CASSSNTGRYSYEQYF. CDR3 DNA: TGCGCCAGCAGCTCAAATACAGGGAGGTATTCCTACGAGCAGTACTTC.